A selection of T cell receptor beta chains follows, all from one sample in a study of T cells in Graves' hyperthyroidism and ophthalmopathy. TCRdb reprocessed the multiplex PCR reads via MiXCR and lists one record per CDR3 protein. The sample has approximately 700,000 distinct CDR3 sequences; about 17% are singletons. Sequenced input: blood. The receptors originated from a man younger than 35 with Graves' hyperthyroidism. Both conserved end residues are part of each CDR3. The order of the fields is V gene, J gene, D gene, clone size, CDR3 length, CDR3 protein, CDR3 DNA. A D gene is named only where the DNA matches it firmly. Rows may omit the clone size; those that give it use once, few, many or a size class.

V gene: TRBV9
J gene: TRBJ2-7
D gene: NA
clone size: NA
CDR3 length: 14
CDR3 protein: CASSVGGAAYEQYF
CDR3 DNA: TGTGCCAGCAGCGTAGGGGGGGCTGCCTACGAGCAGTACTTC

V gene: TRBV24-1
J gene: TRBJ1-1
D gene: TRBD1
clone size: few
CDR3 length: 18
CDR3 protein: CATSDFRDRRYMNTEAFF
CDR3 DNA: TGTGCCACCAGTGATTTTAGGGACAGAAGGTACATGAACACTGAAGCTTTCTTT

V gene: TRBV28
J gene: TRBJ1-2
D gene: TRBD1
clone size: NA
CDR3 length: 15
CDR3 protein: CASRGTGVYPYGYTF
CDR3 DNA: TGTGCCAGCAGGGGGACAGGGGTGTACCCCTATGGCTACACCTTC

V gene: TRBV6-1
J gene: TRBJ2-7
D gene: TRBD1
clone size: few
CDR3 length: 14
CDR3 protein: CASRLTGAQEEQYF
CDR3 DNA: TGTGCCAGCAGGCTTACAGGGGCTCAAGAGGAGCAGTACTTC

V gene: TRBV7-9
J gene: TRBJ2-7
D gene: TRBD1
clone size: many
CDR3 length: 18
CDR3 protein: CASSFTPGTGGGKREQYF
CDR3 DNA: TGTGCCAGCAGCTTCACCCCCGGGACAGGGGGCGGCAAGCGGGAGCAGTACTTC

V gene: TRBV5-1
J gene: TRBJ2-3
D gene: NA
clone size: NA
CDR3 length: 13
CDR3 protein: CASRMTNTDTQYF
CDR3 DNA: TGCGCCAGCAGAATGACTAACACAGATACGCAGTATTTT

V gene: TRBV30
J gene: TRBJ2-7
D gene: NA
clone size: NA
CDR3 length: 15
CDR3 protein: CAWSEFRRRADEQYF
CDR3 DNA: TGTGCCTGGAGTGAATTCAGAAGGCGGGCCGACGAGCAGTACTTC

V gene: TRBV7-8
J gene: TRBJ2-7
D gene: TRBD1
clone size: many
CDR3 length: 16
CDR3 protein: CASSFPPGQGIYEQYF
CDR3 DNA: TGTGCCAGCAGCTTCCCCCCCGGACAGGGGATTTACGAGCAGTACTTC

V gene: TRBV15
J gene: TRBJ2-7
D gene: TRBD2
clone size: few
CDR3 length: 18
CDR3 protein: CATSRSSGTSGRSYGQYF
CDR3 DNA: TGTGCCACCAGCAGATCCTCCGGGACTAGCGGGAGGTCCTACGGGCAGTACTTC

V gene: TRBV4-2
J gene: TRBJ2-7
D gene: TRBD2
clone size: few
CDR3 length: 16
CDR3 protein: CASRGTGSGTSYEQYF
CDR3 DNA: TGTGCCAGCAGGGGGACGGGGAGCGGGACCTCCTACGAGCAGTACTTC

V gene: TRBV18
J gene: TRBJ2-5
D gene: NA
clone size: many
CDR3 length: 14
CDR3 protein: CASWYGTPQETQYF
CDR3 DNA: TGTGCCAGCTGGTACGGGACACCCCAAGAGACCCAGTACTTC

V gene: TRBV12-3/TRBV12-4
J gene: TRBJ2-1
D gene: NA
clone size: few
CDR3 length: 12
CDR3 protein: CASSDVPNEQFF
CDR3 DNA: TGTGCCAGCAGCGACGTTCCCAATGAGCAGTTCTTC

V gene: TRBV28
J gene: TRBJ2-3
D gene: NA
clone size: NA
CDR3 length: 16
CDR3 protein: CASSFSWGAVTDTQYF
CDR3 DNA: TGTGCCAGCTCTTTTTCTTGGGGGGCCGTCACAGATACGCAGTATTTT

V gene: TRBV20-1
J gene: TRBJ2-1
D gene: NA
clone size: many
CDR3 length: 14
CDR3 protein: CSASGRYSYNEQFF
CDR3 DNA: TGCAGTGCTAGTGGGCGGTACTCCTACAATGAGCAGTTCTTC

V gene: TRBV30
J gene: TRBJ2-7
D gene: NA
clone size: many
CDR3 length: 14
CDR3 protein: CAWTGTQRSYEQYF
CDR3 DNA: TGTGCCTGGACCGGGACTCAGAGGTCCTACGAGCAGTACTTC

V gene: TRBV28
J gene: TRBJ2-1
D gene: TRBD2
clone size: many
CDR3 length: 14
CDR3 protein: CASRWRGTYNEQFF
CDR3 DNA: TGTGCCAGCAGGTGGCGGGGGACCTACAATGAGCAGTTCTTC

V gene: TRBV15
J gene: TRBJ2-4
D gene: NA
clone size: few
CDR3 length: 17
CDR3 protein: CATSSLSDRSAKNIQYF
CDR3 DNA: TGTGCCACCAGCAGCCTTAGTGACCGGTCAGCCAAAAACATTCAGTACTTC

V gene: TRBV6-1
J gene: TRBJ2-5
D gene: NA
clone size: few
CDR3 length: 14
CDR3 protein: CASSPLGPVGTQYF
CDR3 DNA: TGTGCCAGCAGCCCACTGGGGCCCGTAGGGACCCAGTACTTC

V gene: TRBV7-6
J gene: TRBJ1-1
D gene: TRBD1
clone size: many
CDR3 length: 14
CDR3 protein: CASSERDRVSEAFF
CDR3 DNA: TGTGCCAGCAGCGAACGGGACAGGGTCTCTGAAGCTTTCTTT

V gene: TRBV6-1
J gene: TRBJ1-2
D gene: NA
clone size: few
CDR3 length: 14
CDR3 protein: CASRAGGGAYGYTF
CDR3 DNA: TGTGCCAGCAGAGCCGGCGGGGGCGCCTATGGCTACACCTTC

V gene: TRBV4-1
J gene: TRBJ1-6
D gene: NA
clone size: NA
CDR3 length: 13
CDR3 protein: CASSHSGQPPLHF
CDR3 DNA: TGCGCCAGCAGCCACAGTGGGCAGCCACCCCTCCACTTT

V gene: TRBV20-1
J gene: TRBJ2-7
D gene: TRBD2
clone size: many
CDR3 length: 17
CDR3 protein: CSAGRLFGTSRSYEQYF
CDR3 DNA: TGCAGTGCTGGGAGACTTTTCGGGACTAGTAGATCCTACGAGCAGTACTTC

V gene: TRBV30
J gene: TRBJ1-1
D gene: NA
clone size: NA
CDR3 length: 14
CDR3 protein: CAWKALTPSTEAFF
CDR3 DNA: TGTGCCTGGAAAGCCCTGACACCCAGTACTGAAGCTTTCTTT

V gene: TRBV12-3/TRBV12-4
J gene: TRBJ1-4
D gene: NA
clone size: many
CDR3 length: 11
CDR3 protein: CASSFREKLFF
CDR3 DNA: TGTGCCAGCAGTTTTCGTGAAAAACTGTTTTTT

V gene: TRBV25-1
J gene: TRBJ2-2
D gene: TRBD1
clone size: few
CDR3 length: 16
CDR3 protein: CASSGSWTGGTGELFF
CDR3 DNA: TGTGCCAGCAGTGGGTCGTGGACAGGGGGCACCGGGGAGCTGTTTTTT

V gene: TRBV19
J gene: TRBJ1-6
D gene: NA
clone size: few
CDR3 length: 12
CDR3 protein: CASSIRNSPLHF
CDR3 DNA: TGTGCCAGTAGTATCAGGAATTCACCCCTCCACTTT

V gene: TRBV6-1
J gene: TRBJ2-1
D gene: NA
clone size: many
CDR3 length: 14
CDR3 protein: CASSYGEFYNEQFF
CDR3 DNA: TGTGCCAGCAGTTATGGAGAGTTCTACAATGAGCAGTTCTTC

V gene: TRBV12-3/TRBV12-4
J gene: TRBJ1-5
D gene: NA
clone size: many
CDR3 length: 13
CDR3 protein: CASSRGSNQPQHF
CDR3 DNA: TGTGCCAGCAGCAGGGGTAGCAATCAGCCCCAGCATTTT

V gene: TRBV27
J gene: TRBJ2-7
D gene: NA
clone size: few
CDR3 length: 13
CDR3 protein: CTSSLYPPYEQYF
CDR3 DNA: TGTACCAGCAGTTTATACCCCCCTTACGAGCAGTACTTC

V gene: TRBV20-1
J gene: TRBJ1-2
D gene: TRBD1
clone size: NA
CDR3 length: 13
CDR3 protein: CSASGDRNYGYTF
CDR3 DNA: TGCAGTGCTAGTGGGGACAGAAACTATGGCTACACCTTC

V gene: TRBV9
J gene: TRBJ2-2
D gene: NA
clone size: few
CDR3 length: 16
CDR3 protein: CASSVVVADPPRELFF
CDR3 DNA: TGTGCCAGCAGCGTAGTTGTAGCGGACCCACCCAGGGAGCTGTTTTTT

V gene: TRBV30
J gene: TRBJ2-5
D gene: NA
clone size: many
CDR3 length: 13
CDR3 protein: CAWSHGGRETQYF
CDR3 DNA: TGTGCCTGGAGTCATGGAGGGCGAGAGACCCAGTACTTC

V gene: TRBV5-1
J gene: TRBJ2-1
D gene: TRBD1
clone size: many
CDR3 length: 16
CDR3 protein: CASSLVFDRGRNEQFF
CDR3 DNA: TGCGCCAGCAGCTTGGTTTTCGACAGGGGAAGAAATGAGCAGTTCTTC

V gene: TRBV6-1
J gene: TRBJ2-7
D gene: NA
clone size: NA
CDR3 length: 13
CDR3 protein: CASRDAGISEQYF
CDR3 DNA: TGTGCCAGCAGGGACGCAGGGATATCCGAGCAGTACTTC

V gene: TRBV3-1
J gene: TRBJ2-7
D gene: TRBD1
clone size: few
CDR3 length: 14
CDR3 protein: CASSLTGKGYEQYF
CDR3 DNA: TGTGCCAGCAGCCTGACAGGGAAAGGCTACGAGCAGTACTTC

V gene: TRBV28
J gene: TRBJ2-7
D gene: TRBD1
clone size: many
CDR3 length: 14
CDR3 protein: CASSYMGDRGEQYF
CDR3 DNA: TGTGCCAGCAGTTACATGGGGGACAGGGGTGAGCAGTACTTC

V gene: TRBV15
J gene: TRBJ2-7
D gene: NA
clone size: many
CDR3 length: 13
CDR3 protein: CATSRDHEYEQYF
CDR3 DNA: TGTGCCACCAGCAGAGATCACGAGTACGAGCAGTACTTC

V gene: TRBV2
J gene: TRBJ2-3
D gene: NA
clone size: many
CDR3 length: 14
CDR3 protein: CASSGSLTTDTQYF
CDR3 DNA: TGTGCCAGCAGCGGGAGTCTTACCACAGATACGCAGTATTTT

V gene: TRBV28
J gene: TRBJ2-3
D gene: NA
clone size: NA
CDR3 length: 11
CDR3 protein: CASSLTDAQYF
CDR3 DNA: TGTGCCAGCAGTTTAACGGATGCGCAGTATTTT

V gene: TRBV12-5
J gene: TRBJ2-3
D gene: TRBD2
clone size: few
CDR3 length: 16
CDR3 protein: CASGLPAGVSTDTQYF
CDR3 DNA: TGTGCTAGTGGTTTGCCAGCGGGGGTTAGCACAGATACGCAGTATTTT

V gene: TRBV7-6
J gene: TRBJ2-1
D gene: TRBD2
clone size: many
CDR3 length: 18
CDR3 protein: CASSPRLAGGSSYNEQFF
CDR3 DNA: TGTGCCAGCAGCCCCCGACTAGCGGGAGGGAGCTCCTACAATGAGCAGTTCTTC

V gene: TRBV27
J gene: TRBJ2-7
D gene: NA
clone size: many
CDR3 length: 14
CDR3 protein: CASSPGGVSYEQYF
CDR3 DNA: TGTGCCAGCAGTCCCGGAGGGGTCTCCTACGAGCAGTACTTC

V gene: TRBV2
J gene: TRBJ2-7
D gene: NA
clone size: few
CDR3 length: 14
CDR3 protein: CASSETAGVNEQYF
CDR3 DNA: TGTGCCAGCAGTGAGACCGCAGGAGTAAACGAGCAGTACTTC

V gene: TRBV6-5
J gene: TRBJ2-7
D gene: TRBD1
clone size: NA
CDR3 length: 15
CDR3 protein: CASSYSTGAVYEQYF
CDR3 DNA: TGTGCCAGCAGTTACTCCACAGGGGCGGTTTACGAGCAGTACTTC

V gene: TRBV12-3/TRBV12-4
J gene: TRBJ1-2
D gene: NA
clone size: NA
CDR3 length: 14
CDR3 protein: CASTRSPGPYGYTF
CDR3 DNA: TGTGCCAGCACAAGGTCCCCGGGTCCCTATGGCTACACCTTC

V gene: TRBV2
J gene: TRBJ1-4
D gene: NA
clone size: many
CDR3 length: 12
CDR3 protein: CASSEAGEKLFF
CDR3 DNA: TGTGCCAGCAGTGAAGCTGGTGAAAAACTGTTTTTT

V gene: TRBV3-1
J gene: TRBJ2-2
D gene: NA
clone size: many
CDR3 length: 15
CDR3 protein: CASSQADRHTGELFF
CDR3 DNA: TGTGCCAGCAGCCAAGCCGACAGGCACACCGGGGAGCTGTTTTTT

V gene: TRBV27
J gene: TRBJ2-3
D gene: NA
clone size: NA
CDR3 length: 12
CDR3 protein: CASPQGTDTQYF
CDR3 DNA: TGTGCCAGCCCTCAGGGCACAGATACGCAGTATTTT

V gene: TRBV2
J gene: TRBJ2-3
D gene: TRBD2
clone size: many
CDR3 length: 19
CDR3 protein: CASSHALAGVLKMTDTQYF
CDR3 DNA: TGTGCCAGCAGCCACGCTCTAGCGGGAGTGTTGAAAATGACAGATACGCAGTATTTT

V gene: TRBV6-2/TRBV6-3
J gene: TRBJ1-5
D gene: NA
clone size: many
CDR3 length: 17
CDR3 protein: CASSPLTGRRRRQPQHF
CDR3 DNA: TGTGCCAGCAGCCCCCTTACGGGTCGGAGAAGGCGTCAGCCCCAGCATTTT

V gene: TRBV6-1
J gene: TRBJ1-2
D gene: NA
clone size: many
CDR3 length: 12
CDR3 protein: CASSPQNYGYTF
CDR3 DNA: TGTGCCAGCAGTCCACAGAACTATGGCTACACCTTC

V gene: TRBV2
J gene: TRBJ2-5
D gene: NA
clone size: NA
CDR3 length: 11
CDR3 protein: CASNEVRQCHF
CDR3 DNA: TGTGCCAGCAATGAAGTTCGACAGTGTCACTTC

V gene: TRBV20-1
J gene: TRBJ2-5
D gene: TRBD2
clone size: few
CDR3 length: 15
CDR3 protein: CSASLAGVGPRAQYF
CDR3 DNA: TGCAGTGCTAGCCTAGCGGGAGTAGGCCCACGGGCCCAGTACTTC

V gene: TRBV3-1
J gene: TRBJ2-1
D gene: NA
clone size: NA
CDR3 length: 16
CDR3 protein: CASSQDQIADDNEQFF
CDR3 DNA: TGTGCCAGCAGCCAAGATCAGATAGCGGATGACAATGAGCAGTTCTTC

V gene: TRBV28
J gene: TRBJ2-7
D gene: NA
clone size: many
CDR3 length: 14
CDR3 protein: CASSFWGDSYEQYF
CDR3 DNA: TGTGCCAGCAGTTTTTGGGGGGACAGCTACGAGCAGTACTTC

V gene: TRBV7-3
J gene: TRBJ2-1
D gene: TRBD2
clone size: many
CDR3 length: 15
CDR3 protein: CASSLAGGPGNEQFF
CDR3 DNA: TGTGCCAGCAGCCTAGCGGGAGGGCCGGGAAATGAGCAGTTCTTC

V gene: TRBV25-1
J gene: TRBJ2-7
D gene: NA
clone size: few
CDR3 length: 12
CDR3 protein: CASSDPLREQYF
CDR3 DNA: TGTGCCAGCAGTGACCCTCTAAGGGAGCAGTACTTC

V gene: TRBV29-1
J gene: TRBJ2-3
D gene: NA
clone size: NA
CDR3 length: 13
CDR3 protein: CSVIADRTDTQYF
CDR3 DNA: TGCAGCGTTATAGCGGACCGCACAGATACGCAGTATTTT

V gene: TRBV18
J gene: TRBJ1-5
D gene: NA
clone size: many
CDR3 length: 13
CDR3 protein: CASSTKRDQPQHF
CDR3 DNA: TGTGCCAGCTCCACCAAGAGGGATCAGCCCCAGCATTTT